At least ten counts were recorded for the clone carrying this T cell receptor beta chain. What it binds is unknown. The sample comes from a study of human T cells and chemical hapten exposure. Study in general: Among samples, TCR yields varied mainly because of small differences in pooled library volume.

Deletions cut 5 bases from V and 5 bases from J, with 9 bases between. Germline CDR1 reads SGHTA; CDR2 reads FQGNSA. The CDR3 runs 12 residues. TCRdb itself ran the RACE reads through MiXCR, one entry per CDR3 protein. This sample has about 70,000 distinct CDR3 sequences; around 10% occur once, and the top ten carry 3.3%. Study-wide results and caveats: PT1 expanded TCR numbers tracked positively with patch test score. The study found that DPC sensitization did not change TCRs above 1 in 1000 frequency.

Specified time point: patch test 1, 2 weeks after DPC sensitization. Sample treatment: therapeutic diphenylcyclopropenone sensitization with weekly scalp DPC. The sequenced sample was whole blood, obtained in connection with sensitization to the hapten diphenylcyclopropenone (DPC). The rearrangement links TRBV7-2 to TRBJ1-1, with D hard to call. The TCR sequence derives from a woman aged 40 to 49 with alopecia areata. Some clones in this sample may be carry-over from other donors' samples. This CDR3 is CASSVLRTEAFF. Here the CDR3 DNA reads TGTGCCAGCAGCGTTCTAAGGACTGAAGCTTTCTTT.